One sample yielded the 17 T cell receptor beta chains listed below, sequenced in a study of breast tumors, draining lymph nodes, adjacent tissues. The lymph nodes were axillary draining lymph nodes from breast cancer patients. TCRdb processed the multiplex PCR reads anew with MiXCR; each CDR3 protein has one entry. Of about 140,000 distinct CDR3 sequences in the sample, roughly 33% were seen once. The sequenced sample was axillary lymph node tissue. The receptors were gathered from a female donor with breast cancer. Some clones in this sample may be carry-over from other donors' samples.

This clonotype was seen at least ten times. The rearrangement links TRBV3-1 to TRBJ1-5; D is ambiguous. V gave up 0 bases and J gave up 5 bases, with 8 bases separating them. The CDR3 contains 14 residues. Germline V gives CDR1 LGHDT, CDR2 YNNKEL (reference sequence). CDR3 sequence: CASSQDTRDQPQHF. DNA of the CDR3: TGTGCCAGCAGCCAAGATACGAGGGATCAGCCCCAGCATTTT.

The gene calls are TRBV6-2 or TRBV6-3 and TRBJ2-3; D may be TRBD2 (5 bases). The V gene's germline CDR1 is MNHEY and CDR2 SVGEGT. The CDR3 has 12 residues. Deletions cut 5 bases from V and 13 bases from J, with 16 bases between. This chain's CDR3 is CASSLVGEREYF. The CDR3 nucleotides read TGTGCCAGCAGTCTTGTCGGGGAGAGGGAGTATTTT.

This clonotype occurred many times. The chain uses TRBV18 and TRBJ1-5; no definite D call. The germline V gene has CDR1 KGHSH and CDR2 LQKENI. CDR3 length equals 15 residues. The germline V and J ends were trimmed by 1 base and 2 bases, with 9 bases remaining between them. Here the CDR3 DNA reads TGTGCCAGCTCACCACAGGGTCTCGGCAATCAGCCCCAGCATTTT. Its translation is CASSPQGLGNQPQHF.

This clonotype was counted at least ten times. The gene calls are TRBV5-1 and TRBJ1-2, with TRBD1 matching over 10 bases. With V trimmed by 2 bases and J by 3 bases, 4 bases remained unmatched. The CDR3 loop spans 15 amino acids. Germline lookup yields CDR1 SGHRS and CDR2 YFSETQ. This chain's CDR3 is CASSFDRGPDYGYTF. The CDR3 DNA is TGCGCCAGCAGCTTCGACAGGGGGCCTGACTATGGCTACACCTTC.

There are many counts of this clonotype. The chain uses TRBV29-1 and TRBJ1-2, with 7 bases lining up with TRBD1. This CDR3 contains 14 residues. The V gene end was trimmed by 4 bases and the J gene end by 3 bases; junction bases not matched to a gene: 8. Germline V gene sequence: CDR1 SQVTM, CDR2 ANQGSEA. The CDR3 sequence is CSVGRQGSYYGYTF. The CDR3 DNA is TGCAGCGTTGGGAGACAGGGAAGCTACTATGGCTACACCTTC. The full variable domain, rest sourced from reference TRBV29-1 and TRBJ1-2, is SAVISQKPSRDICQRGTSLTIQCQVDSQVTMMFWYRQQPGQSLTLIATANQGSEATYESGFVIDKFPISRPNLTFSTLTVSNMSPEDSSIYLCSVGRQGSYYGYTFGSGTRLTVV.

Of note for this clonotype: Since the CDR3 does not end with the conserved phenylalanine or tryptophan, this likely comes from a read error. V is TRBV2 and J is TRBJ2-3, with D maybe TRBD1 (6 bases). CDR1 is SNHLY and CDR2 is FYNNEI in the germline V gene. Trimming pared 1 base from V and 6 bases from J, leaving 8 bases between. This CDR3 has 13 residues. CDR3 amino acids: CASSEDRADTQYL. The DNA for the CDR3 is TGTGCCAGCAGTGAAGACAGGGCGGATACGCAGTATCTT.

Regarding this clonotype: This may be a read error, as it is one base from a much larger clone. This sequence joins TRBV11-2 and TRBJ2-5; D could derive from TRBD1 or TRBD2 (5 bases each). The CDR3 loop spans 16 amino acids. CDR1 SGHAT and CDR2 FQNNGV come from the germline V gene. V dropped 5 bases and J dropped 1 base, with 17 bases sitting between them. The CDR3 DNA is TGTGCCAGCAGCCAATCTCGGGACGGGGTCCAAGAGACCCAGTACTTC. Translating it yields CASSQSRDGVQETQYF.

In its sample, this clonotype was seen many times. The chain uses TRBV7-2 and TRBJ2-1; 13 bases align to TRBD2. Germline loops: CDR1 SGHTA, CDR2 FQGNSA. CDR3 size: 18 residues. Trimming at V came to 5 bases and at J to 4 bases, leaving 11 bases not matched to a gene. CDR3 sequence reads: CASSVRTSGGNLYNEQFF. The CDR3 bases are TGTGCCAGCAGCGTCCGGACTAGCGGGGGAAATCTTTACAATGAGCAGTTCTTC.

The chain employs TRBV24-1 and TRBJ2-1; TRBD2 matches at 7 bases. The germline V gene has CDR1 KGHDR and CDR2 SFDVKD. J gave up 6 bases and V 2 bases, and 12 bases lay outside the gene matches. This CDR3 region has 17 residues. The CDR3 loop is CATSDSRVIGEGNEQFF. For the CDR3, the DNA is TGTGCCACCAGTGATTCCAGGGTTATCGGGGAGGGCAATGAGCAGTTCTTC.

This chain uses TRBV2 with TRBJ2-2, with 11 bases aligning to TRBD2. The trim removed 4 bases at V and 7 bases at J, leaving 2 bases unmatched. Germline CDR1 and CDR2: SNHLY and FYNNEI. CDR3 length: 14 amino acids. The CDR3 loop reads CASSVSGGVGELFF. Here the CDR3 DNA reads TGTGCCAGCAGTGTTAGCGGGGGGGTCGGGGAGCTGTTTTTT.

This clonotype was detected many times. The V and J genes are TRBV12-3 or TRBV12-4 and TRBJ2-7; D gene uncertain. The CDR3 is made up of 14 amino acids. Trimming took off 5 bases at V and 3 bases at J, with 14 bases between the two ends. The CDR3 coding sequence is TGTGCCAGCAGTATTTCCGGAACACTCTACGAGCAGTACGTC. Its protein product is CASSISGTLYEQYV.

This clonotype occurred many times. This chain links TRBV12-3 or TRBV12-4 with TRBJ1-2; possibly TRBD1 for D (6 bases). The ends were cut back, 6 bases at V and 8 bases at J, with 10 bases in the middle. The CDR3 covers 11 residues. CDR3 sequence: CASRQGYGYTF. DNA for the CDR3: TGTGCCAGCAGGCAGGGGTACGGCTACACCTTC.

This clonotype was seen ten or more times. CDR3 sequence: CASSLLPGATDTQYF. In DNA form, the CDR3 reads TGTGCCAGCAGCTTGTTGCCCGGAGCCACAGATACGCAGTATTTT. The genes are TRBV5-8 and TRBJ2-3; D gene ambiguous. Trimming removed 1 base from V and 2 bases from J, with 11 bases in between. The CDR3 spans 15 residues. CDR1 is SGHTS, CDR2 YDEGEE, per germline. The full variable domain, in which reference TRBV5-8 and TRBJ2-3 provide the parts outside the CDR3, is EAGVTQSPTHLIKTRGQQATLRCSPISGHTSVYWYQQALGLGLQFLLWYDEGEERNRGNFPPRFSGRQFPNYSSELNVNALELEDSALYLCASSLLPGATDTQYFGPGTRLTVL.

Ten or more counts support this clonotype. The chain has TRBV20-1 and TRBJ2-7, with D possibly TRBD1 on 6 matching bases. Germline loops: CDR1 DFQATT, CDR2 SNEGSKA (reference sequence). The V end was cut by 8 bases, the J end by 5 bases, with 16 bases between. The CDR3 runs to 12 residues. CDR3 in DNA: TGCAGTCGCCAGGGGTTAATCGACGAGCAGTACTTC. Protein product: CSRQGLIDEQYF.

Worth noting for this clonotype: One base away lies a much larger clone, so this may be a sequencing read error. The chain uses TRBV7-2 and TRBJ2-1; D is ambiguous. The CDR3 is 13 residues long. Germline values: CDR1 SGHTA, CDR2 FQGNSA. The CDR3 spells CASSLDTDNEQSF. CDR3 nucleotide sequence: TGTGCCAGCAGCTTAGACACAGACAATGAGCAGTCCTTC.

This clonotype was observed many times. The chain uses TRBV6-2 or TRBV6-3 and TRBJ1-2; 11 nucleotides match TRBD1. Germline trimming cut 5 bases from V and 7 bases from J; bases unmatched to any gene: 9. The germline V gene has CDR1 MNHEY and CDR2 SVGEGT. This CDR3 comprises 15 residues. CDR3 nucleotide sequence: TGTGCCAGCAGTCAACGGGGACAGGGGGAATTTGGCTACACCTTC. It encodes CASSQRGQGEFGYTF.

The J gene is TRBJ2-1, the V gene TRBV4-3; 16 nucleotides align to TRBD2. This CDR3 is 20 amino acids long. The germline gives CDR1 LGHNA, CDR2 YSLEER. Losses at the gene ends were 1 base for V and 4 bases for J; bases not matched to a gene: 10. DNA of the CDR3: TGCGCCAGCAGCCAAGGTCTTACGGGACTAGCGGGGGGGCCATACAATGAGCAGTTCTTC. Translating it yields CASSQGLTGLAGGPYNEQFF.